Listed below are T cell receptor beta chains from one sample, sequenced in a study of post-analysis software for immune sequencing data. TCRdb re-analysed the PCR reads in MiXCR, keeping a single row per CDR3 protein. Of 450,000 or so distinct CDR3 sequences listed, 45% were seen once; the top ten hold about 12%. Material: blood. Every receptor here comes from a girl aged 10 to 17 with multiple sclerosis. Both conserved end residues are part of each CDR3. The D gene is left open where the match is weak. The size field is filled for only some rows; it gives once, few, many or a size class.

j_call,d_call,v_call,clone_size,cdr3_aa,cdr3_nt
TRBJ2-3,-,TRBV27,-,CASSLLGADPSTDTQYF,TGTGCCAGCAGTCTCCTGGGGGCGGACCCTAGCACAGATACGCAGTATTTT
TRBJ1-5,-,TRBV5-1,-,CASSSGEGQPQHF,TGCGCCAGCAGCTCAGGGGAGGGACAGCCCCAGCATTTT
TRBJ2-5,-,TRBV7-2,many,CASSLVPETQYF,TGTGCCAGCAGCTTAGTCCCGGAGACCCAGTACTTC
TRBJ2-3,TRBD2,TRBV7-9,-,CASSSGGTTDTQYF,TGTGCCAGCAGCTCGGGGGGAACAACAGATACGCAGTATTTT
TRBJ2-1,TRBD2,TRBV29-1,few,CSVERMGPSGISPNEQFF,TGCAGCGTGGAAAGGATGGGGCCTAGCGGGATTAGTCCCAATGAGCAGTTCTTC
TRBJ2-5,TRBD1,TRBV20-1,-,CSARGDRDQETQYF,TGCAGTGCTAGGGGGGACAGGGATCAAGAGACCCAGTACTTC
TRBJ2-1,TRBD2,TRBV20-1,-,CRIKGLEDNEQFF,TGCAGAATAAAGGGACTAGAAGACAATGAGCAGTTCTTC
TRBJ2-3,-,TRBV21-1,-,CASSKGKAAGTDTQYF,TGTGCCAGCAGCAAAGGGAAGGCTGCAGGGACAGATACGCAGTATTTT
TRBJ2-3,-,TRBV28,-,CASSPPTLNTQYF,TGTGCCAGCAGCCCTCCTACTTTAAATACGCAGTATTTT
TRBJ1-5,-,TRBV28,-,CASSSHQGYDQPQHF,TGTGCCAGCAGTTCACACCAGGGGTATGATCAGCCCCAGCATTTT
TRBJ2-7,-,TRBV7-9,few,CASSGIGSSYEQYF,TGTGCCAGCAGTGGTATAGGGTCTTCCTACGAGCAGTACTTC
TRBJ2-7,-,TRBV12-3/TRBV12-4,-,CASSPPGTLYEQYF,TGTGCCAGCAGTCCCCCCGGGACCCTATACGAGCAGTACTTC
TRBJ2-1,TRBD2,TRBV20-1,-,CSARDRPGLAGLREQFF,TGCAGTGCTAGAGATAGACCGGGACTAGCGGGGCTACGGGAGCAGTTCTTC
TRBJ2-7,TRBD2,TRBV7-6,few,CASSLGREYFHEQYF,TGTGCCAGCAGCTTAGGGCGGGAGTATTTCCACGAGCAGTACTTC
TRBJ2-7,-,TRBV20-1,few,CSARVRQGSPFYEQYF,TGCAGTGCTAGAGTCCGGCAGGGATCACCTTTCTACGAGCAGTACTTC
TRBJ2-7,TRBD2,TRBV6-6,-,CTSSGLADAYEQYF,TGTACCAGCAGCGGACTAGCGGATGCCTACGAGCAGTACTTC
TRBJ2-7,-,TRBV7-8,-,CASSLGLRYEQYF,TGTGCCAGCAGCTTAGGGTTACGGTACGAGCAGTACTTC
TRBJ2-1,TRBD2,TRBV7-8,-,CASSKRTSGSTYNEPFF,TGTGCCAGCAGCAAACGGACTAGCGGGAGTACCTACAATGAGCCGTTCTTC
TRBJ2-1,TRBD2,TRBV6-5,-,CASSQPLAGGPSEQFF,TGTGCCAGCAGCCAACCTCTAGCGGGAGGGCCAAGTGAGCAGTTCTTC
TRBJ2-4,-,TRBV5-1,-,CASSADGDIQYF,TGCGCCAGCAGCGCCGACGGAGACATTCAGTACTTC
TRBJ1-5,-,TRBV20-1,-,CSAVRSGGSNQPQHF,TGCAGTGCTGTACGATCGGGGGGGAGCAATCAGCCCCAGCATTTT
TRBJ2-7,TRBD2,TRBV6-5,few,CASSYSGLAGAEQYF,TGTGCCAGCAGTTACTCGGGACTAGCGGGAGCCGAGCAGTACTTC
TRBJ2-2,-,TRBV5-1,few,CASSSGHGNTGELFF,TGCGCCAGCAGCTCCGGACACGGGAACACCGGGGAGCTGTTTTTT
TRBJ2-7,TRBD2,TRBV6-5,-,CASKRSGRAPEQYF,TGTGCCAGCAAGAGAAGCGGGAGGGCCCCAGAGCAGTACTTC
TRBJ1-5,-,TRBV7-9,-,CASSQTGLNQPQHF,TGTGCCAGCAGCCAAACTGGGCTAAATCAGCCCCAGCATTTT
TRBJ2-3,-,TRBV29-1,-,CSGTDSAGTDTQYF,TGCAGCGGAACCGACTCCGCGGGCACAGATACGCAGTATTTT
TRBJ1-4,-,TRBV9,-,CASSVGEGNNEKLFF,TGTGCCAGCAGCGTAGGGGAGGGGAATAATGAAAAACTGTTTTTT
TRBJ2-7,-,TRBV11-2,-,CASSLDVVLYEQYF,TGTGCCAGCAGCTTAGATGTAGTACTTTACGAGCAGTACTTC
TRBJ2-1,-,TRBV18,few,CASSPGGTDEQFF,TGTGCCAGCTCACCGGGTGGGACCGATGAGCAGTTCTTC